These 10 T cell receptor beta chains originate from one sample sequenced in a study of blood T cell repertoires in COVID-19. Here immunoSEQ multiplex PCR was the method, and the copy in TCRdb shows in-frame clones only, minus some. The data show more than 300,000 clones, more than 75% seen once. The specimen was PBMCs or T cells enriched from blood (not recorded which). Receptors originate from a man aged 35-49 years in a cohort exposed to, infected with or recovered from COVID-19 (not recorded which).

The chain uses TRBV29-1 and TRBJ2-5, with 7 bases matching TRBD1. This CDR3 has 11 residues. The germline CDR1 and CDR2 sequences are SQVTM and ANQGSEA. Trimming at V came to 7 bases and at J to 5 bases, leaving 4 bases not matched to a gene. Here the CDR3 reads CSGTQGETQYF. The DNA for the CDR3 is TGCAGCGGGACACAGGGGGAGACCCAGTACTTC.

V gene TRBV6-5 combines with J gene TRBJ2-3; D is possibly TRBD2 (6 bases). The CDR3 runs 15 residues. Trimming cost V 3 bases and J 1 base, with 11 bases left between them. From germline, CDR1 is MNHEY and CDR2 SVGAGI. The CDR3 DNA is TGTGCCAGCAGTTATCGGCGGGATCGCACAGATACGCAGTATTTT. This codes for CASSYRRDRTDTQYF.

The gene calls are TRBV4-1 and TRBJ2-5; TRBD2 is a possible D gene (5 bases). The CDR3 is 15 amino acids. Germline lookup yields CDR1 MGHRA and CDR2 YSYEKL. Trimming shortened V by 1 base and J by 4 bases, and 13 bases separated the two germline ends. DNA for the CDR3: TGCGCCAGCAGCCAAGCCCTAGGACTGGCAGAGACCCAGTACTTC. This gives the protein CASSQALGLAETQYF.

The CDR3 sequence is CASSHAGTNTGELFF. CDR3 nucleotide sequence: TGTGCCAGTAGTCATGCGGGCACGAACACCGGGGAGCTGTTTTTT. The chain links TRBV19 to TRBJ2-2; D might be TRBD2 (5 bases). Germline V gene sequence: CDR1 LNHDA, CDR2 SQIVND (reference sequence). This CDR3 has 15 residues. The V gene lost 5 bases and the J gene lost 0 bases, with 10 bases spanning the gap.

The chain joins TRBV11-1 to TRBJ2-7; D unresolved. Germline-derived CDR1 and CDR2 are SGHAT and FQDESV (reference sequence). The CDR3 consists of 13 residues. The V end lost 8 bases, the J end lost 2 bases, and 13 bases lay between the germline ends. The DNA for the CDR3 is TGTGCCAGCGGTAGGAGTACGGCCTACGAGCAGTACTTC. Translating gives CASGRSTAYEQYF.

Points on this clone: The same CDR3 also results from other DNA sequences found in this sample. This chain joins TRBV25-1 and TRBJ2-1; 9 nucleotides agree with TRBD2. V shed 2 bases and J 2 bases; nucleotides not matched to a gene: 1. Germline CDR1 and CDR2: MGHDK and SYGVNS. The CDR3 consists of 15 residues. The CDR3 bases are TGTGCCAGCAGTGAACTAGCGGGGACCTACAATGAGCAGTTCTTC. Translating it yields CASSELAGTYNEQFF.

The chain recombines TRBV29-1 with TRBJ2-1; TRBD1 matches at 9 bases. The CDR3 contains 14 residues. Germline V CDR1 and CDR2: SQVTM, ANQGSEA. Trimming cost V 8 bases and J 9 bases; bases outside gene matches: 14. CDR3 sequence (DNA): TGCAGCATTTCATCCTACAGGGGGCGCAGTGAGCAGTTCTTC. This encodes CSISSYRGRSEQFF.

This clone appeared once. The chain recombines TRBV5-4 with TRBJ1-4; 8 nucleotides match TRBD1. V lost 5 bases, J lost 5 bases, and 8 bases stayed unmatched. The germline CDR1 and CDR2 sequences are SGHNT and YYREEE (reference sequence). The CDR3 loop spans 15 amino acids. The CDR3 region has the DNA TGTGCCAGCAGTCCCCGACAGGGGCGAAATGAAAAACTGTTTTTT. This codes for CASSPRQGRNEKLFF.

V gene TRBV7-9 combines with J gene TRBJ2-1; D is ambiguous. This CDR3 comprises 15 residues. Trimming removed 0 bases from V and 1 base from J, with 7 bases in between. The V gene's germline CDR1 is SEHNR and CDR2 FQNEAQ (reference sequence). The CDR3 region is CASSLASTSYNEQFF. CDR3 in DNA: TGTGCCAGCAGCTTAGCTAGTACTTCCTACAATGAGCAGTTCTTC.

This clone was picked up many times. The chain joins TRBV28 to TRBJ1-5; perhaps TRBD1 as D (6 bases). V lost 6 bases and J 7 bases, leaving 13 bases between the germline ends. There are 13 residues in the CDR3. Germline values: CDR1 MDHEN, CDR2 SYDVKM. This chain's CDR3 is CASRRDIVQPQHF. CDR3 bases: TGTGCCAGCAGACGGGACATCGTGCAGCCCCAGCATTTT.